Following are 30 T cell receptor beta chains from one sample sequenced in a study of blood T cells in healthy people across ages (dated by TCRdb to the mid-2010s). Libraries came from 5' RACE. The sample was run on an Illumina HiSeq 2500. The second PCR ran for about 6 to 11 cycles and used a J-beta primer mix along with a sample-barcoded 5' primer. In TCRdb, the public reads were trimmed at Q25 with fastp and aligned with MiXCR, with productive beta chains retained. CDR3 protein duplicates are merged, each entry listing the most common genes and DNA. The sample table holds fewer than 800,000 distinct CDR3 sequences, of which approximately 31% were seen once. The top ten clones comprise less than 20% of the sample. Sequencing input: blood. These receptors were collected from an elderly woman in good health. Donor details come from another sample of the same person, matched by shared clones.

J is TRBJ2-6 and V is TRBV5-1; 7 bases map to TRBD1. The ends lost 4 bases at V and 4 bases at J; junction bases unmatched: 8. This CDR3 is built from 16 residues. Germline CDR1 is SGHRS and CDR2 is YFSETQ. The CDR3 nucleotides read TGCGCCAGCAGCAGAGGACAGGAGGCCGGGGCCAACGTCCTGACTTTC. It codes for CASSRGQEAGANVLTF.

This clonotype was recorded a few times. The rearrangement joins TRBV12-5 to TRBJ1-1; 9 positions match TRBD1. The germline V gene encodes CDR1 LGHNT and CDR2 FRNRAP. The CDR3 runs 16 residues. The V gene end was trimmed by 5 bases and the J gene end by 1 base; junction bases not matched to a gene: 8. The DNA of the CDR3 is TGTGCTAGTGGTCTAGGGACAGGGTCTTGGAACACTGAAGCTTTCTTT. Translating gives CASGLGTGSWNTEAFF.

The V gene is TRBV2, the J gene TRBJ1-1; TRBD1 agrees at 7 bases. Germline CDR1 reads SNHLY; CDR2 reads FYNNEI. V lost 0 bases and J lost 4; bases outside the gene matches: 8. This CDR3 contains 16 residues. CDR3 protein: CASSEARQGLGTEAFF. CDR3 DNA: TGTGCCAGCAGTGAAGCCCGACAGGGTTTGGGCACTGAAGCTTTCTTT. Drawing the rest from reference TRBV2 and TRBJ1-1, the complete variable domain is EPEVTQTPSHQVTQMGQEVILRCVPISNHLYFYWYRQILGQKVEFLVSFYNNEISEKSEIFDDQFSVERPDGSNFTLKIRSTKLEDSAMYFCASSEARQGLGTEAFFGQGTRLTVV.

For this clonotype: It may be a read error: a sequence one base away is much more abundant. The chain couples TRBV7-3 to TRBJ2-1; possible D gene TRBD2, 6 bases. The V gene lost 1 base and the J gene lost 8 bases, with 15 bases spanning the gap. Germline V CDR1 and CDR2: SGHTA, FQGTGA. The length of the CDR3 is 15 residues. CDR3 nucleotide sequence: TGTGCCAGCAGCTTAATGCTAGCGAGGGGCCATGAGCAGTTCTTC. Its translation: CASSLMLARGHEQFF.

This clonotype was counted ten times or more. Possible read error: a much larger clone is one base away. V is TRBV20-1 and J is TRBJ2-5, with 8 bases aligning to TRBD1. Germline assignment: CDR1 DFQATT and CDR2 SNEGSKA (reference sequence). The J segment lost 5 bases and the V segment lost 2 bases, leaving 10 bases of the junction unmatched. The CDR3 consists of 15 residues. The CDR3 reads CSARPTGARWETQYF. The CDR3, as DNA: TGCAGTGCTAGACCGACAGGGGCGAGGTGGGAGACCCAGTACTTC.

The CDR3 sequence: CASSLGQGRNNEQFF. In DNA form, the CDR3 reads TGTGCCAGCTCACTGGGACAGGGTAGGAACAATGAGCAGTTCTTC. The rearrangement uses TRBV18 and TRBJ2-1; the match to TRBD1 covers 9 bases. The CDR3 is made up of 15 amino acids. Germline trimming cut 4 bases from V and 5 bases from J; bases unmatched to any gene: 6. Per germline, CDR1 KGHSH and CDR2 LQKENI.

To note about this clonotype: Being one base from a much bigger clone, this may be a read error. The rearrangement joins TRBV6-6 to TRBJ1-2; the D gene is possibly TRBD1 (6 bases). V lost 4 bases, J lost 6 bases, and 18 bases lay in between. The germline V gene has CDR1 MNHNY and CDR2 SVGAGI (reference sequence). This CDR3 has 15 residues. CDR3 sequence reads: CASSSRSGEGHGYTF. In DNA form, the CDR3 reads TGTGCCAGCAGTTCACGATCAGGGGAAGGACATGGCTACACCTTC.

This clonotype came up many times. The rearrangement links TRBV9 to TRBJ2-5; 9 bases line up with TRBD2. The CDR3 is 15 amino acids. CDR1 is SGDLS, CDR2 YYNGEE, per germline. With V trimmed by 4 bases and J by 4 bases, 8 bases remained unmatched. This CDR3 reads CASSSRISGGETQYF. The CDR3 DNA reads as TGTGCCAGCAGCTCGAGGATTAGCGGGGGAGAGACCCAGTACTTC.

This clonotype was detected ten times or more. The CDR3 region has the DNA TGTGCCAGCAGCCCGTACGGGACAGCGAATCAGCCCCAGCATTTT. Amino acid sequence: CASSPYGTANQPQHF. This rearrangement joins TRBV7-9 to TRBJ1-5, with 7 positions matching TRBD1. Trimming took 5 bases from V and 4 from J; bases not matched to a gene: 8. From germline, CDR1 is SEHNR and CDR2 FQNEAQ (reference sequence). This CDR3 has 15 residues. Filled out from reference TRBV7-9 and TRBJ1-5, the complete variable domain reads DTGVSQNPRHKITKRGQNVTFRCDPISEHNRLYWYRQTLGQGPEFLTYFQNEAQLEKSRLLSDRFSAERPKGSFSTLEIQRTEQGDSAMYLCASSPYGTANQPQHFGDGTRLSIL.

The CDR3: CASSCRTSYNEQFF. The CDR3 DNA follows: TGTGCCAGCAGCTGCAGGACCTCCTACAATGAGCAGTTCTTC. This sequence joins TRBV7-6 and TRBJ2-1, with D unclear. Trimming cost V 4 bases and J 0 bases, with 7 bases left between them. The CDR3 totals 14 residues. Germline V gives CDR1 SGHVS, CDR2 FNYEAQ. Looking up the rest from reference TRBV7-6 and TRBJ2-1 gives the full variable domain: GAGVSQSPRYKVTKRGQDVALRCDPISGHVSLYWYRQALGQGPEFLTYFNYEAQQDKSGLPNDRFSAERPEGSISTLTIQRTEQRDSAMYRCASSCRTSYNEQFFGPGTRLTVL.

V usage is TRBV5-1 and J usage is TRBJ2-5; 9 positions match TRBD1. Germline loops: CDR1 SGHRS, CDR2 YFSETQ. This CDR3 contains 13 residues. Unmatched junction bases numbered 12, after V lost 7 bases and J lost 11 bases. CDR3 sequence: CASRRDRVEEQYF. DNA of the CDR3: TGCGCCAGCCGCCGGGACAGGGTGGAAGAGCAGTACTTC. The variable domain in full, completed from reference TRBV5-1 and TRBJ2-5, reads KAGVTQTPRYLIKTRGQQVTLSCSPISGHRSVSWYQQTPGQGLQFLFEYFSETQRNKGNFPGRFSGRQFSNSRSEMNVSTLELGDSALYLCASRRDRVEEQYFGPGTRLLVL.

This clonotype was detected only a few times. The CDR3 sequence is CASRDRRRVGTGELFF. The CDR3 DNA sequence: TGTGCCAGCAGGGACCGTCGGCGAGTGGGCACCGGGGAGCTGTTTTTT. The chain uses TRBV6-2 or TRBV6-3 and TRBJ2-2; D remains ambiguous. Trimming shortened V by 6 bases and J by 4 bases, and 18 bases separated the two germline ends. The CDR3 runs 16 residues. Per germline, CDR1 MNHEY and CDR2 SVGEGT.

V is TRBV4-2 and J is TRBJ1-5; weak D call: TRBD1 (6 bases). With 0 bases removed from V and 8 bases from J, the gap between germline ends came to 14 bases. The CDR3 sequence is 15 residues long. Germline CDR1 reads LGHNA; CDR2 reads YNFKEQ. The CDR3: CASSQDRSPGEPQHF. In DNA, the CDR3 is TGTGCCAGCAGCCAAGATCGGTCCCCAGGGGAGCCCCAGCATTTT.

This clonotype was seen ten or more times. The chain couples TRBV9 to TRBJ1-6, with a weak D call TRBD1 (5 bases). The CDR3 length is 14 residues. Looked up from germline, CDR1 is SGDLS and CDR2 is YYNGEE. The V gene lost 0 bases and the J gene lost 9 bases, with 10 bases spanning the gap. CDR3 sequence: CASSVVDIGSPLHF. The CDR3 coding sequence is TGTGCCAGCAGCGTAGTGGACATTGGTTCACCCCTCCACTTT.

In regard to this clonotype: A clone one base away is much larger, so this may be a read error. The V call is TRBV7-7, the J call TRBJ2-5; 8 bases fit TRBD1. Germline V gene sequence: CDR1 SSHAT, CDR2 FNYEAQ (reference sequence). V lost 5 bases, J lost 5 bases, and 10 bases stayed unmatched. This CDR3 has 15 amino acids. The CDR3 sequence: CASSPRTGRGETQYF. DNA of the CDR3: TGTGCCAGCAGCCCGCGGACAGGGAGAGGCGAGACCCAGTACTTC.

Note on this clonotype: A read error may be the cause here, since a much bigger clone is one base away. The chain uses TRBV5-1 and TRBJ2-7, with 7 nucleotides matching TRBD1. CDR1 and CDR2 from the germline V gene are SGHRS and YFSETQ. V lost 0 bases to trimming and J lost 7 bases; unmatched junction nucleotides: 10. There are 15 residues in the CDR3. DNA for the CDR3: TGCGCCAGCAGCTTGGTGGACAGGAGTAACAATGAGCAGTACTTC. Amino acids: CASSLVDRSNNEQYF.

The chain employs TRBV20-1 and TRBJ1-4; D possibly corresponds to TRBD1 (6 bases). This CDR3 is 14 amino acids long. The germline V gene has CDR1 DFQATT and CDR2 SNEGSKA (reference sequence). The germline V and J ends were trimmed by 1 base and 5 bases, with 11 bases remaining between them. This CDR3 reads CSARGIRGNEKLFF. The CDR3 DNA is TGCAGTGCTAGAGGTATCAGGGGCAATGAAAAACTGTTTTTT.

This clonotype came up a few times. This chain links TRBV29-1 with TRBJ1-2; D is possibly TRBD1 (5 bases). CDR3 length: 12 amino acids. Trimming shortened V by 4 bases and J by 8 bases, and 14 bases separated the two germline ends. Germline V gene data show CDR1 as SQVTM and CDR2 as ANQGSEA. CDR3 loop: CSVGERGYGYTF. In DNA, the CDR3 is TGCAGCGTTGGGGAAAGGGGTTACGGCTACACCTTC. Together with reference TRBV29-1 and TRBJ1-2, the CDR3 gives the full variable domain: SAVISQKPSRDICQRGTSLTIQCQVDSQVTMMFWYRQQPGQSLTLIATANQGSEATYESGFVIDKFPISRPNLTFSTLTVSNMSPEDSSIYLCSVGERGYGYTFGSGTRLTVV.

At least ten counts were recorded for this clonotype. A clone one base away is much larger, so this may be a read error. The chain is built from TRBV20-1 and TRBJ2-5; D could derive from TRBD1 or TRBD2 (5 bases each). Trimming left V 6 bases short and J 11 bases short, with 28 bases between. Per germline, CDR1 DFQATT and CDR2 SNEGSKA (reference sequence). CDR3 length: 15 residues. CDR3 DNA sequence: TGCAGTGCGCGCAATACGGGACGGAACGTCGTGGGGCAGTACTTC. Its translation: CSARNTGRNVVGQYF.

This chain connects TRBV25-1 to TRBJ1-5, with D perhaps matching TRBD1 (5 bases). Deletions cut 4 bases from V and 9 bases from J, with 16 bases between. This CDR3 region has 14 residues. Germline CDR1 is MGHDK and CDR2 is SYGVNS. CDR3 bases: TGTGCCAGCAGTGGGCACGGATCGGGGGGGCCCCAGCATTTT. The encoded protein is CASSGHGSGGPQHF.

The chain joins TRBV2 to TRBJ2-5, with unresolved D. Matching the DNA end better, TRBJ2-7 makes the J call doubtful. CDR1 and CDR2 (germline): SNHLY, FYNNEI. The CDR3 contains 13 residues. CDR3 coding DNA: TGTGCCAGCCTGCCGGATTATTACGACGAGCAGTACTTC. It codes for CASLPDYYDEQYF.

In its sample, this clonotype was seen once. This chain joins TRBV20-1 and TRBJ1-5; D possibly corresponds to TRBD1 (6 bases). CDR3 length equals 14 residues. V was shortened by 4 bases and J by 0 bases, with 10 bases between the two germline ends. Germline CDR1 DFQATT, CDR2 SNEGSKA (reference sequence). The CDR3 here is CSANRVNSNQPQHF. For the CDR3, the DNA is TGCAGTGCTAACAGGGTGAATAGCAATCAGCCCCAGCATTTT.

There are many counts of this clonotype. The CDR3 nucleotides are TGCAGTGCTAGATCGGACGGAGGAGTGGGCAATCAGCCCCAGCATTTT. This gives the protein CSARSDGGVGNQPQHF. The rearrangement links TRBV20-1 to TRBJ1-5; D gene ambiguous. The germline V gene has CDR1 DFQATT and CDR2 SNEGSKA (reference sequence). V was clipped by 2 bases and J by 2 bases, with 16 bases between them. This CDR3 contains 16 residues.

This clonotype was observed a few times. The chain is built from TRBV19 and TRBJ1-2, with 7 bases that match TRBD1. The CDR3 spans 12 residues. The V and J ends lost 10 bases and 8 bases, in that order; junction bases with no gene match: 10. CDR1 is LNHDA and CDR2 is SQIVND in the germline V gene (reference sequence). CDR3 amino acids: CATRDSGWGYTF. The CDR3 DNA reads TGTGCCACCAGGGACAGCGGCTGGGGCTACACCTTC.

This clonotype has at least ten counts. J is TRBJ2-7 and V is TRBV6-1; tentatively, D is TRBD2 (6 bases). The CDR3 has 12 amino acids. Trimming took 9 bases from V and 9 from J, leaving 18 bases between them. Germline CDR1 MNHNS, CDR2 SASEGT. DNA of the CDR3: TGTGCCAGTCACAGGACGCGGGAAGGGCAGTACTTC. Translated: CASHRTREGQYF.

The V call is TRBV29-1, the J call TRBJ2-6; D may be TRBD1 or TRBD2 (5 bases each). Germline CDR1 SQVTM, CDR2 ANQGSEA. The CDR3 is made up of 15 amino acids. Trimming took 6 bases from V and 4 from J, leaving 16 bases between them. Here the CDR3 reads CSVGDGPLGANVLTF. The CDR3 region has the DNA TGCAGCGTCGGGGACGGGCCTCTGGGGGCCAACGTCCTGACTTTC.

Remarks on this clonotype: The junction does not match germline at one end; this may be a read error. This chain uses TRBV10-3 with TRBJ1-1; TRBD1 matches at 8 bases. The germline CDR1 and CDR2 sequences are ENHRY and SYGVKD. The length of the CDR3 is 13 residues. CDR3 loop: CAGQQGENIEAFF. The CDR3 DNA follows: TGTGCCGGCCAACAGGGGGAAAACATTGAAGCTTTCTTT.

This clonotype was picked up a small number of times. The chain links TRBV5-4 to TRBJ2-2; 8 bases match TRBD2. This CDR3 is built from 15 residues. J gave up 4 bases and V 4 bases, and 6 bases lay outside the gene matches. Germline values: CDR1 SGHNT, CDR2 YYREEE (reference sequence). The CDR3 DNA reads TGTGCCAGCAGCAGCGACGGGACTAGCACCGGGGAGCTGTTTTTT. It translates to CASSSDGTSTGELFF.

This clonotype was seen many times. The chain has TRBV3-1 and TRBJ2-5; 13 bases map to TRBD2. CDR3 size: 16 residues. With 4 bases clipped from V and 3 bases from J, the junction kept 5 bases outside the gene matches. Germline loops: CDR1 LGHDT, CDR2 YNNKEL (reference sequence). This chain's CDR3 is CASSPRGTSGEETQYF. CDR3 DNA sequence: TGTGCCAGCAGCCCTCGTGGGACTAGCGGGGAAGAGACCCAGTACTTC.

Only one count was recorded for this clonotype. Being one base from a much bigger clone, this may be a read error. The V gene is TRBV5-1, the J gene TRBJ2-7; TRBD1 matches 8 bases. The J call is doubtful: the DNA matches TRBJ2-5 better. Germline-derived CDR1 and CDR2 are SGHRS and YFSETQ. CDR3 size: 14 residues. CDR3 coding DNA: TGCGCCAGCAGCCCGGACAGGGTTCGAGGGACCCAGTACTTC. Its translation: CASSPDRVRGTQYF.